One sample yielded the 20 T cell receptor beta chains listed below, sequenced in a study of shared clonotypes between healthy human individuals (dated by TCRdb to the early 2020s). The library relied on the immunoSEQ multiplex PCR assay. TCRdb took this table from immuneACCESS and kept in-frame rearrangements with V and J called. Such tables lack part of the clones; where checked against another copy, unresolved V genes explain under half of the gap, and the rest is unexplained. Across this sample there are 950,000 to 1,100,000 clones, with approximately 68% seen only once. The ten largest account for about 1.5% of the sample. Specimen: memory CD4+ T cells sorted from blood. The cell subset or site label, as the study defines it: CD45RA-negative fraction. The receptors stem from a man younger than 35 in good health.

CDR3 coding DNA: TGTGCCAGCAGCACGGGACTAGCGCCCGGGGAGCTGTTTTTT. Protein sequence: CASSTGLAPGELFF. The genes are TRBV2 and TRBJ2-2; 10 nucleotides agree with TRBD2. J lost 6 bases, V lost 6 bases, and 4 bases had no gene match. Germline CDR1 is SNHLY and CDR2 is FYNNEI. This CDR3 comprises 14 residues.

This clone has ten or more counts. The J gene is TRBJ1-4, the V gene TRBV5-1; the D is unclear. This CDR3 is 14 amino acids long. Trimming shortened V by 3 bases and J by 3 bases, and 9 bases separated the two germline ends. Germline CDR1 reads SGHRS; CDR2 reads YFSETQ. The CDR3 spells CASSWSGSNEKLFF. The CDR3 DNA reads as TGCGCCAGCAGCTGGTCGGGGTCTAATGAAAAACTGTTTTTT.

The chain has TRBV28 and TRBJ2-1; tentatively, D is TRBD1 (5 bases). The V end lost 9 bases, the J end lost 2 bases, and 11 bases lay between the germline ends. Germline loops: CDR1 MDHEN, CDR2 SYDVKM. This CDR3 comprises 13 residues. DNA of the CDR3: TGTGCCAGTAAGAAGGGGCCCTACAATGAGCAGTTCTTC. It encodes CASKKGPYNEQFF.

The genes are TRBV27 and TRBJ2-7; a weak D match, TRBD1 (6 bases). The ends were cut back, 8 bases at V and 1 base at J, with 18 bases in the middle. Germline-derived CDR1 and CDR2 are MNHEY and SMNVEV (reference sequence). CDR3 length: 15 amino acids. CDR3 protein: CASAGGQLRSYEQYF. The CDR3, as DNA: TGTGCCAGCGCAGGAGGACAGCTACGATCCTACGAGCAGTACTTC.

The rearrangement uses TRBV18 and TRBJ2-1; D unresolved. Germline-derived CDR1 and CDR2 are KGHSH and LQKENI. V was shortened by 1 base and J by 0 bases, with 7 bases between the two germline ends. The CDR3 consists of 15 residues. For the CDR3, the DNA is TGTGCCAGCTCACCACAGAGGAGCTCCTACAATGAGCAGTTCTTC. It yields the protein CASSPQRSSYNEQFF.

The V gene is TRBV7-8, the J gene TRBJ2-2; 8 nucleotides match TRBD1. The CDR3 totals 16 residues. The germline V gene encodes CDR1 SGHVS and CDR2 FQNEAQ. J lost 5 bases, V lost 5 bases, and 10 bases had no gene match. The CDR3 region has the DNA TGTGCCAGCAGCGCCGGTACAGGGGGACTTACCGGGGAGCTGTTTTTT. Its translation is CASSAGTGGLTGELFF.

The CDR3 bases are TGCGCCAGCAGCTTGCGGGCGGGAGGCGCCGAAGAGACCCAGTACTTC. Amino acids: CASSLRAGGAEETQYF. The chain uses TRBV5-1 and TRBJ2-5; 8 positions agree with TRBD2. There are 16 residues in the CDR3. V was clipped by 1 base and J by 3 bases; unmatched bases: 8. Germline CDR1 reads SGHRS; CDR2 reads YFSETQ.

About this clone itself: A far larger clone is only one base removed, so a read error is likely. The genes are TRBV11-2 and TRBJ2-6; D gene uncertain. The V gene's germline CDR1 is SGHAT and CDR2 FQNNGV. CDR3 length: 15 amino acids. The CDR3 DNA is TGTGCCGGCAGCTTAGATAAGACTGGGGCCAACGTCCTGACTTTC. This sequence encodes CAGSLDKTGANVLTF.

The rearrangement uses TRBV9 and TRBJ1-1, with D uncertain. Trimming took off 0 bases at V and 1 base at J, with 10 bases between the two ends. CDR1 is SGDLS and CDR2 is YYNGEE in the germline V gene. CDR3 length: 15 residues. The CDR3 region is CASSVGGTGNTEAFF. CDR3 sequence (DNA): TGTGCCAGCAGCGTAGGGGGAACGGGGAACACTGAAGCTTTCTTT.

The rearrangement links TRBV6-5 to TRBJ2-2, with D possibly matching TRBD2 (6 bases). Trimming pared 5 bases from V and 1 base from J, leaving 8 bases between. Germline CDR1 reads MNHEY; CDR2 reads SVGAGI. The CDR3 length is 14 residues. CDR3 DNA: TGTGCCAGCAGTAACGGGAGGAACACCGGGGAGCTGTTTTTT. Its protein product is CASSNGRNTGELFF.

The chain employs TRBV7-2 and TRBJ2-7; 11 bases are shared with TRBD2. Looked up from germline, CDR1 is SGHTA and CDR2 is FQGNSA. V lost 3 bases to trimming and J lost 7 bases; unmatched junction nucleotides: 2. The CDR3 sequence is 13 residues long. CDR3 DNA sequence: TGTGCCAGCAGCTTTAGCGGGAGGGGAGAGCAGTACTTC. It specifies CASSFSGRGEQYF.

The chain has TRBV2 and TRBJ2-3, with 15 bases fitting TRBD2. This CDR3 has 17 amino acids. Unmatched junction bases numbered 3, after V lost 3 bases and J lost 2 bases. From germline, CDR1 is SNHLY and CDR2 FYNNEI. The CDR3 DNA reads TGTGCCAGCAGTGAGGGACTAGCGGGGGGATACACAGATACGCAGTATTTT. Translated: CASSEGLAGGYTDTQYF.

The chain links TRBV7-8 to TRBJ2-5; 8 bases agree with TRBD1. V dropped 2 bases and J dropped 5; count of bases not matched to a gene: 16. This CDR3 spans 18 amino acids. CDR1 and CDR2 from the germline V gene are SGHVS and FQNEAQ. The CDR3 coding sequence is TGTGCCAGCAGCTTACTTCTCGGCCAGGGGGCCTCAGGGGAGACCCAGTACTTC. Translation: CASSLLLGQGASGETQYF.

This clone was detected a few times. The rearrangement links TRBV2 to TRBJ2-4, with D uncertain. Germline lookup yields CDR1 SNHLY and CDR2 FYNNEI. This CDR3 has 15 amino acids. V lost 1 base and J 1 base, leaving 8 bases between the germline ends. The CDR3 here is CASSEDERAKNIQYF. The CDR3 region has the DNA TGTGCCAGCAGTGAAGATGAGAGGGCCAAAAACATTCAGTACTTC.

The chain joins TRBV4-3 to TRBJ2-7; tentative D call: TRBD2 (6 bases). This CDR3 has 15 amino acids. Trimming stripped 3 bases from V and 2 bases from J, with 14 bases between. Per germline, CDR1 LGHNA and CDR2 YSLEER. The CDR3: CASSQRREAPYEQYF. The CDR3 DNA sequence: TGCGCCAGCAGCCAGAGGCGGGAAGCCCCCTACGAGCAGTACTTC.

V usage is TRBV28 and J usage is TRBJ1-5, with a possible D match to TRBD1 (5 bases). Per germline, CDR1 MDHEN and CDR2 SYDVKM. The V and J ends lost 5 bases and 0 bases respectively, with 11 bases between them. The CDR3 has 15 residues. CDR3 in DNA: TGTGCCAGCAGTGTATTACAGGTTAGCAATCAGCCCCAGCATTTT. This encodes CASSVLQVSNQPQHF. Full variable domain (missing parts from reference TRBV28 and TRBJ1-5): DVKVTQSSRYLVKRTGEKVFLECVQDMDHENMFWYRQDPGLGLRLIYFSYDVKMKEKGDIPEGYSVSREKKERFSLILESASTNQTSMYLCASSVLQVSNQPQHFGDGTRLSIL.

The chain recombines TRBV5-5 with TRBJ2-4; D gene ambiguous. The V end was cut by 0 bases, the J end by 2 bases, with 9 bases between. Germline loops: CDR1 SGHKS, CDR2 YYEKEE (reference sequence). The CDR3 runs 15 residues. For the CDR3, the DNA is TGTGCCAGCAGCTTGGGTGGGGAATCCAAAAACATTCAGTACTTC. Protein: CASSLGGESKNIQYF.

The chain joins TRBV7-8 to TRBJ2-1, with D possibly matching TRBD1 (5 bases). CDR1 and CDR2 from the germline V gene are SGHVS and FQNEAQ. Trimming left V 4 bases short and J 2 bases short, with 6 bases between. The CDR3 is made up of 13 amino acids. CDR3 loop: CASSSGTYNEQFF. The CDR3 region has the DNA TGTGCCAGCAGCTCAGGGACCTACAATGAGCAGTTCTTC.

The chain has TRBV12-5 and TRBJ1-1; the D is unclear. This CDR3 is built from 13 residues. V gave up 0 bases and J gave up 6 bases, with 8 bases separating them. Germline CDR1 and CDR2: LGHNT and FRNRAP. The DNA of the CDR3 is TGTGCTAGTGGTTTGGTACGGGTTCCTGAAGCTTTCTTT. It encodes CASGLVRVPEAFF.

V is TRBV6-5 and J is TRBJ2-5; TRBD2 matches 7 bases. This CDR3 contains 14 residues. Trimming at V came to 7 bases and at J to 3 bases, leaving 8 bases not matched to a gene. Germline assignment: CDR1 MNHEY and CDR2 SVGAGI. The CDR3 spells CASTSWGGEETQYF. The CDR3 nucleotides read TGTGCCAGCACCTCCTGGGGGGGTGAAGAGACCCAGTACTTC.